The rows below give T cell receptor beta chains drawn from one sample of a study of shared T cell receptors in the human thymus. Sequencing used immunoSEQ multiplex PCR; TCRdb keeps in-frame clones, though not all of them. The sample lists about 660,000 clones, over 75% occurring once. This sample also appeared in a second study, on human thymus T cells.

Sequencing used thymocytes. The source is a boy younger than two with a congenital heart defect. The CDR3 runs from the conserved cysteine through the conserved F or W. Each record gives: D gene, clone size, J gene, V gene, CDR3 protein, CDR3 DNA. D genes are given only for firm matches. Clone size, where shown, is once, few, many, or a class for clones that have expanded.

TRBD2,-,TRBJ2-1,TRBV30,CAWSKRTSGRRNEQFF,TGTGCCTGGAGCAAAAGGACTAGCGGGAGAAGGAATGAGCAGTTCTTC
TRBD2,-,TRBJ2-3,TRBV27,CASRLKTSGSFADTQYF,TGTGCCAGCAGACTCAAAACTAGCGGGAGTTTCGCAGATACGCAGTATTTT
-,-,TRBJ2-5,TRBV2,CASSEGTGLAGGFFRKTQYF,TGTGCCAGCAGTGAAGGGACAGGGCTTGCGGGAGGGTTCTTTCGGAAGACCCAGTACTTC
TRBD2,once,TRBJ2-1,TRBV14,CASSQSGRSDNEQFF,TGTGCCAGCAGCCAGAGCGGGAGAAGCGACAATGAGCAGTTCTTC
TRBD1,-,TRBJ1-1,TRBV7-2,CASSSQPLGQGAEAFF,TGTGCCAGCAGCTCTCAGCCGTTGGGACAGGGCGCTGAAGCTTTCTTT
TRBD1,-,TRBJ1-4,TRBV9,CASSSNGQGGEKLFF,TGTGCCAGCAGTTCGAACGGACAGGGGGGTGAAAAACTGTTTTTT
TRBD2,-,TRBJ2-1,TRBV7-6,CASNSAGGPRAPYNEQFF,TGTGCCAGCAACTCGGCGGGAGGGCCGAGGGCCCCCTACAATGAGCAGTTCTTC
-,-,TRBJ1-2,TRBV6-1,CASSESAGLYGYTF,TGTGCCAGCAGTGAATCGGCGGGTCTCTATGGCTACACCTTC
-,once,TRBJ2-2,TRBV18,CASSPGAPPGGELFF,TGTGCCAGCTCACCAGGGGCCCCCCCAGGAGGGGAGCTGTTTTTT
-,-,TRBJ2-7,TRBV27,CASSQRGSPTYEQYF,TGTGCCAGCAGTCAAAGGGGGTCACCGACCTACGAGCAGTACTTC
-,-,TRBJ1-5,TRBV14,CASSQDNIRTRNQPQHF,TGTGCCAGCAGCCAAGATAATATACGGACTCGCAATCAGCCCCAGCATTTT
TRBD2,-,TRBJ2-3,TRBV11-3,CASSLGGGRTDTQYF,TGTGCCAGCAGCTTAGGGGGGGGTCGCACAGATACGCAGTATTTT
TRBD1,-,TRBJ1-2,TRBV5-1,CASSLEGGAGGYTF,TGCGCCAGCAGCTTGGAAGGGGGCGCCGGTGGCTACACCTTC
-,-,TRBJ2-5,TRBV9,CASSVGGGDLAVYF,TGTGCCAGCAGCGTAGGAGGGGGGGATTTGGCAGTCTACTTC
TRBD1,-,TRBJ2-7,TRBV27,CASSMTGAEQYF,TGTGCCAGCAGTATGACAGGGGCCGAGCAGTACTTC
TRBD1,-,TRBJ2-1,TRBV29-1,CSVERAGGPYNEQFF,TGCAGCGTTGAAAGAGCAGGGGGACCCTACAATGAGCAGTTCTTC
-,-,TRBJ2-6,TRBV29-1,CSVAAQGLKDGANVLTF,TGCAGCGTCGCCGCCCAGGGGCTGAAGGATGGGGCCAACGTCCTGACTTTC
-,-,TRBJ2-5,TRBV2,CASSGTQGGKETQYF,TGTGCCAGCAGTGGGACACAGGGCGGCAAAGAGACCCAGTACTTC
TRBD2,once,TRBJ2-1,TRBV6-5,CAIPTSDSYNEQFF,TGTGCCATTCCAACTAGCGACTCCTACAATGAGCAGTTCTTC
TRBD2,-,TRBJ2-5,TRBV25-1,CASSGLAGEETQYF,TGTGCCAGCAGTGGCCTAGCGGGAGAAGAGACCCAGTACTTC
TRBD2,-,TRBJ2-2,TRBV5-4,CASSFRLAGVVGELFF,TGTGCCAGCAGCTTTAGGCTAGCGGGAGTTGTCGGGGAGCTGTTTTTT
TRBD2,-,TRBJ2-3,TRBV5-1,CASSFGTSGRADTQYF,TGCGCCAGCAGCTTCGGGACTAGCGGGAGGGCAGATACGCAGTATTTT
TRBD1,-,TRBJ2-1,TRBV5-6,CASSSRDRVNEQFF,TGTGCCAGCAGCTCCCGGGACAGGGTGAATGAGCAGTTCTTC
-,-,TRBJ2-3,TRBV4-3,CASSQDPLGASTDTQYF,TGCGCCAGCAGCCAAGACCCCCTTGGAGCTAGCACAGATACGCAGTATTTT
-,-,TRBJ2-7,TRBV9,CASSVGLGDRQYF,TGTGCCAGCAGCGTAGGTCTGGGCGATCGGCAGTACTTC
-,-,TRBJ2-7,TRBV9,CASSAPEGEPGYHEQYF,TGTGCCAGCAGCGCCCCCGAGGGGGAGCCGGGTTACCACGAGCAGTACTTC
-,-,TRBJ1-1,TRBV27,CASSWGLDTEAFF,TGTGCCAGCAGTTGGGGGCTCGACACTGAAGCTTTCTTT
-,-,TRBJ2-7,TRBV9,CASSVQQGTYEQYF,TGTGCCAGCAGCGTGCAGCAGGGTACCTACGAGCAGTACTTC
TRBD1,few,TRBJ2-1,TRBV5-4,CASSPAGQGDVILGNEQFF,TGTGCCAGCAGCCCGGCGGGACAGGGGGATGTAATTTTGGGCAATGAGCAGTTCTTC
-,-,TRBJ2-7,TRBV7-2,CASSLPTPAYEQYF,TGTGCCAGCAGCTTGCCGACACCAGCCTACGAGCAGTACTTC
TRBD1,-,TRBJ2-7,TRBV28,CASSLTRDSLPYEQYF,TGTGCCAGCAGTTTGACCCGGGACAGCCTCCCCTACGAGCAGTACTTC
-,-,TRBJ2-7,TRBV21-1,CAHRPGQPYEQYF,TGTGCCCACCGGCCGGGACAGCCGTACGAGCAGTACTTC
TRBD1,-,TRBJ2-7,TRBV7-9,CASSFDRGLDEQYF,TGTGCCAGCAGCTTTGACAGGGGGCTCGACGAGCAGTACTTC
TRBD1,-,TRBJ1-3,TRBV18,CASSPPGTGGNTIYF,TGTGCCAGCTCACCACCCGGGACAGGTGGAAACACCATATATTTT
TRBD1,-,TRBJ2-7,TRBV4-1,CASSQGPRQGHYEQYF,TGCGCCAGCAGCCAAGGACCCCGACAGGGCCACTACGAGCAGTACTTC